The T cell receptor (beta chain) described here comes from a study of T cell responses to AZD1222 COVID-19 vaccine. Study-level points and caveats: Donor demographics were predominantly white British with a female majority; clonal diversity may be underestimated. Distributed over spike, vaccine-associated CD4 TCRs predominated at 160-218 and 743-854. Baseline seropositivity occurred in only a handful of AZD1222 recipients.

As regards this clone: Its antigen is not known.

This CDR3 is built from 14 residues. The V end was cut by 3 bases, the J end by 1 base, with 10 bases between. Per germline, CDR1 MNHEY and CDR2 SVGEGT. Produced via immunoSEQ multiplex PCR; TCRdb's table is partial and in-frame only. The sample carries approximately 140,000 clones, 90% to 95% recorded once. This sequence originates from an adult in good health. The specimen was peripheral blood, collected on day 0 of AZD1222 vaccination. V is TRBV6-2 or TRBV6-3 and J is TRBJ2-7; unclear D gene. Written as DNA, the CDR3 is TGTGCCAGCAGTTATGACCCTCTGTCCTACGAGCAGTACTTC. It specifies CASSYDPLSYEQYF.